Below are 5 T cell receptor beta chains sequenced from a single sample in a study of identical twins' blood T cells. TCRdb recomputed calls from the 5' RACE reads with MiXCR, one row per CDR3 protein. The table shows 300,000 to 450,000 distinct CDR3 sequences, with around 30% occurring only once. The sequenced material came from PBMCs. All receptors derive from a woman aged 18-55 years in good health.

The genes are TRBV18 and TRBJ2-3; no firm D call. CDR3 length: 13 residues. Germline V gene data show CDR1 as KGHSH and CDR2 as LQKENI. Trimming cost V 3 bases and J 7 bases, with 11 bases left between them. CDR3 protein: CASSPERRNTQYF. As DNA, the CDR3 is TGTGCCAGCTCACCCGAACGTCGGAATACGCAGTATTTT.

The chain joins TRBV2 to TRBJ1-1; TRBD1 is a possible D gene (6 bases). Germline CDR1 and CDR2: SNHLY and FYNNEI. This CDR3 is built from 16 residues. V lost 9 bases to trimming and J lost 0 bases, with 20 bases between them. CDR3 region: CARGGQGWILNTEAFF. CDR3 DNA: TGTGCCAGGGGGGGGCAGGGGTGGATCTTGAACACTGAAGCTTTCTTT.

This clonotype was counted many times. Here the CDR3 reads CASSLAGQNTEAFF. The CDR3, as DNA: TGCGCCAGCAGCTTGGCTGGTCAGAACACTGAAGCTTTCTTT. The V gene is TRBV5-1, the J gene TRBJ1-1; D gene unclear. Germline V CDR1 and CDR2: SGHRS, YFSETQ. The CDR3 sequence is 14 residues long. The ends were cut back, 0 bases at V and 1 base at J, with 7 bases in the middle.

The rearrangement joins TRBV9 to TRBJ2-2, with D uncertain. The germline V gene has CDR1 SGDLS and CDR2 YYNGEE. The CDR3 has 15 residues. V was clipped by 3 bases and J by 3 bases, with 12 bases between them. The CDR3 DNA sequence: TGTGCCAGCAGCGCCCCGGCCAGAGACACCGGGGAGCTGTTTTTT. This translates into CASSAPARDTGELFF.

The chain uses TRBV20-1 and TRBJ1-2; D perhaps matches TRBD1 (5 bases). V dropped 4 bases and J dropped 3 bases, with 12 bases sitting between them. The CDR3 has 13 residues. In germline, CDR1 is DFQATT, CDR2 SNEGSKA (reference sequence). The CDR3 loop is CSAIVGRDYGYTF. CDR3 DNA sequence: TGCAGTGCTATTGTCGGCAGGGACTATGGCTACACCTTC.